Shown below are 24 T cell receptor beta chains from a single sample sequenced in a study of cytomegalovirus exposure and HLA in healthy donors (dated by TCRdb to 2016 to 2017). To prepare the library, the immunoSEQ multiplex PCR assay was applied. For the multiplex PCR, a mixture combining 60 forward primers for TCR Vbeta segments and 13 reverse primers for TCR Jbeta segments was used. Held by TCRdb, this immuneACCESS table contains in-frame sequences only and omits some clones. Under half of the omission traces to an unresolved V gene where checked; the cause of the rest is unknown. The sample table on file contains 77,000 or so clones. Clones ranked in the top ten supply roughly 5% of the sample. The source material was PBMCs. These receptors came from a man in his thirties or forties in good health and CMV-seronegative.

J is TRBJ2-7 and V is TRBV2, with 7 bases matching TRBD2. Germline CDR1 is SNHLY and CDR2 is FYNNEI. The V segment lost 1 base and the J segment 7 bases; nucleotides outside the gene matches: 7. The CDR3 has 14 residues. For the CDR3, the DNA is TGTGCCAGCAGTGAAGGCCGGGGGGATCGGGAGCAGTACTTC. The encoded protein is CASSEGRGDREQYF. The variable domain in full, completed from reference TRBV2 and TRBJ2-7, reads EPEVTQTPSHQVTQMGQEVILRCVPISNHLYFYWYRQILGQKVEFLVSFYNNEISEKSEIFDDQFSVERPDGSNFTLKIRSTKLEDSAMYFCASSEGRGDREQYFGPGTRLTVT.

Turning to this clone: The same CDR3 can be traced to other DNA sequences in this sample. The V call is TRBV9, the J call TRBJ2-5; TRBD1 might be the D (6 bases). This CDR3 contains 14 residues. The germline gives CDR1 SGDLS, CDR2 YYNGEE. The V gene lost 0 bases and the J gene lost 5 bases, with 11 bases spanning the gap. The CDR3 region is CASSVAPGGETQYF. CDR3 nucleotides: TGTGCCAGCAGCGTAGCCCCTGGGGGCGAGACCCAGTACTTC. Complete variable domain (other parts from reference TRBV9 and TRBJ2-5): DSGVTQTPKHLITATGQRVTLRCSPRSGDLSVYWYQQSLDQGLQFLIQYYNGEERAKGNILERFSAQQFPDLHSELNLSSLELGDSALYFCASSVAPGGETQYFGPGTRLLVL.

This chain connects TRBV19 to TRBJ2-1; TRBD2 aligns across 11 bases. The CDR3 has 15 amino acids. Germline CDR1 LNHDA, CDR2 SQIVND (reference sequence). V shed 4 bases, J shed 8 bases, and the junction held 7 bases outside the gene matches. Here the CDR3 reads CASSTFGLAGDEQFF. As DNA, the CDR3 is TGTGCCAGTAGTACCTTTGGACTAGCGGGCGATGAGCAGTTCTTC.

This chain links TRBV6-5 with TRBJ1-5, with 7 nucleotides matching TRBD1. With V trimmed by 3 bases and J by 4 bases, 3 bases remained unmatched. Germline CDR1 and CDR2: MNHEY and SVGAGI. The CDR3 is 14 amino acids. The CDR3: CASSYGTANQPQHF. The CDR3 nucleotides are TGTGCCAGCAGTTATGGGACAGCAAATCAGCCCCAGCATTTT.

CDR3 amino acids: CASSLELTGDTDTQYF. The DNA for the CDR3 is TGTGCCAGCAGCTTAGAGTTGACAGGCGACACCGATACGCAGTATTTT. J is TRBJ2-3 and V is TRBV11-2; TRBD1 might be the D (6 bases). The germline V and J ends were trimmed by 0 bases and 6 bases, with 16 bases remaining between them. CDR3 size: 16 residues. Germline-derived CDR1 and CDR2 are SGHAT and FQNNGV.

This chain uses TRBV9 with TRBJ2-7; 11 bases are a match to TRBD2. The CDR3 spans 14 residues. In germline, CDR1 is SGDLS, CDR2 YYNGEE. Trimming at V came to 4 bases and at J to 4 bases, leaving 4 bases not matched to a gene. The CDR3 DNA is TGTGCCAGCAGCATATCTAGCGGGGGGTACGAGCAGTACTTC. Its protein product is CASSISSGGYEQYF.

The chain carries TRBV6-4 and TRBJ2-7; a possible D gene is TRBD2 (6 bases). From germline, CDR1 is MRHNA and CDR2 SNTAGT. V was trimmed by 11 bases and J by 3 bases, leaving 20 bases between them. The CDR3 has 14 amino acids. In DNA form, the CDR3 reads TGTGCCCCCCTCCCTCTTAGGGGACTCTACGAGCAGTACTTC. Translating gives CAPLPLRGLYEQYF.

The chain couples TRBV7-9 to TRBJ1-1, with D perhaps TRBD1 (5 bases). The CDR3 is 12 amino acids. V lost 8 bases to trimming and J lost 6 bases, with 13 bases between them. CDR1 is SEHNR, CDR2 FQNEAQ, per germline (reference sequence). CDR3 sequence (DNA): TGTGCCAGCGGGGAGGGGTTCGCTGAAGCTTTCTTT. It codes for CASGEGFAEAFF.

The chain combines TRBV19 with TRBJ1-1; weak D call: TRBD1 (6 bases). The germline gives CDR1 LNHDA, CDR2 SQIVND (reference sequence). This CDR3 contains 14 residues. V shed 3 bases and J shed 3 bases, with 11 bases lying between them. The CDR3 protein is CASSIRQGHTEAFF. The CDR3 DNA reads as TGTGCCAGTAGTATCCGGCAGGGGCACACTGAAGCTTTCTTT.

Note on this clone: The junction shows a germline mismatch at one end, possibly a read error. Other DNA sequences in this specimen translate into the identical CDR3. The rearrangement uses TRBV19 and TRBJ1-2; weak D call: TRBD1 (5 bases). CDR3 length: 15 residues. CDR1 LNHDA and CDR2 SQIVND come from the germline V gene (reference sequence). CDR3 bases: TGTGCCAGTAGTATGTCGGGAGGGGCGCGGAATGGCTATACCTTC. Its protein is CASSMSGGARNGYTF.

The rearrangement links TRBV29-1 to TRBJ1-4, with TRBD1 matching over 7 bases. This CDR3 contains 14 residues. J lost 7 bases, V lost 5 bases, and 10 bases had no gene match. Looked up from germline, CDR1 is SQVTM and CDR2 is ANQGSEA. CDR3: CSVKPTGQSEKLFF. Here the CDR3 DNA reads TGCAGCGTTAAACCGACAGGGCAGAGTGAAAAACTGTTTTTT.

The chain links TRBV4-3 to TRBJ2-3; 9 nucleotides line up with TRBD2. J was trimmed by 2 bases and V by 5 bases; bases with no gene match: 11. Germline V gene sequence: CDR1 LGHNA, CDR2 YSLEER. CDR3 length: 17 amino acids. The CDR3 here is CASSALPSGTVTDTQYF. CDR3 bases: TGCGCCAGCAGCGCCCTTCCTAGCGGGACTGTCACAGATACGCAGTATTTT.

V and J are TRBV6-6 and TRBJ1-2, with TRBD1 as a possible D gene (6 bases). The CDR3 is 13 residues long. CDR1 is MNHNY and CDR2 is SVGAGI in the germline V gene (reference sequence). V gave up 4 bases and J gave up 3 bases, with 9 bases separating them. The DNA for the CDR3 is TGTGCCAGCAGTTCAGGGGCTGACTATGGCTACACCTTC. Translating gives CASSSGADYGYTF.

The CDR3 bases are TGTGCCAGCAGCCAAGTATTACACAACACCATATATTTT. Translation gives CASSQVLHNTIYF. This chain links TRBV4-2 with TRBJ1-3, with D unresolved. The germline V gene encodes CDR1 LGHNA and CDR2 YNFKEQ. CDR3 length: 13 amino acids. Trimming removed 1 base from V and 7 bases from J, with 8 bases in between.

The chain carries TRBV5-5 and TRBJ1-2; D not certain. V lost 1 base, J lost 0 bases, and 7 bases lay in between. The CDR3 runs to 14 residues. CDR1 and CDR2 (germline): SGHKS, YYEKEE (reference sequence). Here the CDR3 DNA reads TGTGCCAGCAGCTTGCACAGATCTAACTATGGCTACACCTTC. Protein: CASSLHRSNYGYTF.

This chain uses TRBV9 with TRBJ1-5; 7 positions match TRBD1. V was clipped by 4 bases and J by 0 bases; unmatched bases: 4. CDR3 size: 15 residues. The V gene's germline CDR1 is SGDLS and CDR2 YYNGEE. The CDR3 DNA is TGTGCCAGCAGCAGGGGGCAGCATAGCAATCAGCCCCAGCATTTT. This sequence encodes CASSRGQHSNQPQHF.

The V call is TRBV5-1, the J call TRBJ1-1; D is perhaps TRBD1 (5 bases). Trimming removed 0 bases from V and 9 bases from J, with 12 bases in between. The germline V gene encodes CDR1 SGHRS and CDR2 YFSETQ. The CDR3 spans 13 residues. In nucleotides, the CDR3 is TGCGCCAGCAGCTTGGGAAGGGGCGATCAAGCTTTCTTT. Translating it yields CASSLGRGDQAFF.

The chain has TRBV11-2 and TRBJ2-3; D ambiguous. This CDR3 region has 13 residues. Trimming left V 5 bases short and J 1 base short, with 7 bases between. Germline CDR1 SGHAT, CDR2 FQNNGV. CDR3 sequence: CASSNRGTDTQYF. In DNA form, the CDR3 reads TGTGCCAGCAGCAACCGGGGCACAGATACGCAGTATTTT.

Here the CDR3 DNA reads TGTGCCAGCAGTGACCCCTCGTCAGGTGAAAAACTGTTTTTT. This encodes CASSDPSSGEKLFF. J is TRBJ1-4 and V is TRBV25-1; D ambiguous. Germline-derived CDR1 and CDR2 are MGHDK and SYGVNS. The CDR3 spans 14 residues. V was clipped by 3 bases and J by 7 bases, with 12 bases between them. Based on the CDR3 plus reference TRBV25-1 and TRBJ1-4, the full variable domain is EADIYQTPRYLVIGTGKKITLECSQTMGHDKMYWYQQDPGMELHLIHYSYGVNSTEKGDLSSESTVSRIRTEHFPLTLESARPSHTSQYLCASSDPSSGEKLFFGSGTQLSVL.

The rearrangement links TRBV4-1 to TRBJ1-4, with D possibly TRBD1 on 6 matching bases. This CDR3 spans 16 amino acids. Trimming left V 6 bases short and J 8 bases short, with 22 bases between. Germline V gives CDR1 MGHRA, CDR2 YSYEKL. The DNA of the CDR3 is TGCGCCAGCAGTCCCGGTAGAGGGGGATTGCCAGAAAAACTGTTTTTT. Amino acids: CASSPGRGGLPEKLFF.

The chain joins TRBV13 to TRBJ2-1; 12 bases fit TRBD2. Looked up from germline, CDR1 is PRHDT and CDR2 is FYEKMQ (reference sequence). Trimming took 3 bases from V and 1 from J; bases not matched to a gene: 4. The CDR3 contains 17 residues. CDR3 bases: TGTGCCAGCAGCTTCTGGACTAGCGGGACTTCCTACAATGAGCAGTTCTTC. Its translation is CASSFWTSGTSYNEQFF.

The V call is TRBV29-1, the J call TRBJ2-1; D may be TRBD1 (5 bases). In germline, CDR1 is SQVTM, CDR2 ANQGSEA. The CDR3 runs 15 residues. V was shortened by 0 bases and J by 6 bases, with 15 bases between the two germline ends. CDR3 coding DNA: TGCAGCGTTGAAGAGGCAGGGTGGATCTCCAATGAGCAGTTCTTC. This codes for CSVEEAGWISNEQFF.

The chain recombines TRBV7-9 with TRBJ1-5; D gene unclear. CDR1 SEHNR and CDR2 FQNEAQ come from the germline V gene (reference sequence). With 5 bases removed from V and 6 bases from J, the gap between germline ends came to 14 bases. The CDR3 consists of 14 residues. CDR3 sequence (DNA): TGTGCCAGCAGCCAGCTACAGCCTGGTCAGCCCCAGCATTTT. It encodes CASSQLQPGQPQHF.

The chain has TRBV5-1 and TRBJ2-7; perhaps TRBD2 as D (6 bases). V was trimmed by 7 bases and J by 0 bases, leaving 14 bases between them. This CDR3 contains 14 residues. Germline CDR1 SGHRS, CDR2 YFSETQ. The CDR3 coding sequence is TGCGCCAGCCGATATTACGGGAGCTCCTACGAGCAGTACTTC. Its protein is CASRYYGSSYEQYF.